Detailed here is one TCR beta chain. What it recognizes is unknown. The sample comes from a study of vaccination and CD4 T cells after COVID-19. Study observations and caveats: Vaccine-specific clones numbering 304 of 307 showed spike mono-reactivity in convalescent patients.

Scientists ran DNA taken from cultured CD4+ T cells through the Oncomine TCR Beta short-read assay for sequencing. Each CDR3 protein is one row after TCRdb ran MiXCR on the PCR reads. The top ten hold around 20% of the sample, which has 17,000 or so distinct CDR3 sequences, under 55% seen once. Treatment denoted: roughly 11-day PBMC culture with coronavirus spike peptide pools or control peptides (ViraFEST assay). This CDR3 region has 14 residues. Germline CDR1 reads SEHNR; CDR2 reads FQNEAQ (reference sequence). The V and J ends lost 1 base and 2 bases respectively, with 8 bases between them. The specimen comprised CD4+ T cells from blood, cultured in vitro, sampled before SARS-CoV-2 vaccination. V usage is TRBV7-9 and J usage is TRBJ1-1; D unresolved. The origin of this receptor is a human donor who received a COVID-19 vaccine. The DNA of the CDR3 is TGTGCCAGCAGCTTAGGGGGATTTAACACTGAAGCTTTCTTT. Amino acid sequence: CASSLGGFNTEAFF.